The rows below give T cell receptor beta chains drawn from one sample of a study of T cells in tumors after PD-1 blockade. Sequenced by immunoSEQ multiplex PCR; TCRdb stores in-frame clones only, minus some. The sample includes about 7,600 clones, roughly 57% of them seen just once. The source material was tumor tissue, sampled after anti-PD-1 treatment. Receptor source: a human donor with basal cell carcinoma. Each CDR3 is given with its conserved first and last residue. A D gene is named only where the DNA matches it firmly. Clone sizes are given selectively: once, few, many, or a class where the clone is expanded.

j_call d_call clone_size v_call cdr3_aa cdr3_nt
TRBJ2-5 TRBD2 once TRBV6-1 CASSEGRGGAGETQYF TGTGCCAGCAGTGAAGGGCGCGGGGGGGCGGGAGAGACCCAGTACTTC
TRBJ2-7 TRBD2 - TRBV7-2 CASSLVTSGSYEQYF TGTGCCAGCAGCTTAGTGACTAGCGGTTCCTACGAGCAGTACTTC
TRBJ1-1 - medium-sized TRBV6-5 CASSQGLANTEAFF TGTGCCAGCAGCCAGGGTTTAGCGAACACTGAAGCTTTCTTT
TRBJ1-6 TRBD1 few TRBV18 CASSREGQGSYNSPLHF TGTGCCAGCTCAAGAGAGGGACAGGGATCGTATAATTCACCCCTCCACTTT
TRBJ1-5 - - TRBV20-1 CSASNDWADQPQHF TGCAGTGCTAGTAACGATTGGGCGGATCAGCCCCAGCATTTT
TRBJ1-6 TRBD1 - TRBV27 CASSPPGTGQKVALHF TGTGCCAGCAGTCCCCCTGGGACAGGACAAAAAGTGGCCCTCCACTTT
TRBJ2-7 - - TRBV7-8 CASSLSGVGEQYF TGTGCCAGCAGCTTAAGCGGTGTCGGCGAGCAGTACTTC
TRBJ1-4 - once TRBV29-1 CSVGIGGLEKLFF TGCAGCGTTGGGATCGGGGGTCTGGAAAAACTGTTTTTT
TRBJ1-2 TRBD1 - TRBV18 CASSLLRDSYGYTF TGTGCCAGCTCACTCCTCCGGGACAGCTATGGCTACACCTTC
TRBJ1-1 - - TRBV19 CASSIRSQGNTEAFF TGTGCCAGTAGTATAAGATCACAGGGGAACACTGAAGCTTTCTTT
TRBJ2-7 - - TRBV9 CASSSRTGATEQYF TGTGCCAGCAGCTCCCGGACCGGGGCCACCGAGCAGTACTTC
TRBJ1-6 - - TRBV19 CASSMSGVNSPLHF TGTGCCAGTAGTATGTCTGGGGTTAATTCACCCCTCCACTTT
TRBJ2-7 - - TRBV5-1 CASSLGRATYEQYF TGCGCCAGCAGCTTGGGCAGGGCCACCTACGAGCAGTACTTC
TRBJ1-1 - - TRBV19 CASSHRVGGTEAFF TGTGCCAGTAGTCACCGGGTCGGGGGGACTGAAGCTTTCTTT
TRBJ2-2 TRBD1 - TRBV5-1 CASSLGRDRANTGELFF TGCGCCAGCAGCTTGGGCCGGGACAGGGCGAACACCGGGGAGCTGTTTTTT
TRBJ1-6 TRBD1 large TRBV5-1 CASSSGGQGVSPLHF TGCGCCAGCAGCTCCGGGGGACAGGGAGTTTCACCCCTCCACTTT
TRBJ1-1 - - TRBV12-5 CASGSQGFTEAFF TGTGCTAGTGGTTCGCAGGGTTTCACTGAAGCTTTCTTT
TRBJ1-1 - - TRBV29-1 CSVRGLNTEAFF TGCAGCGTTCGGGGGTTGAACACTGAAGCTTTCTTT
TRBJ2-1 - medium-sized TRBV11-1 CASSLGPSKGQFF TGTGCCAGCAGCCTGGGACCGTCCAAGGGGCAGTTCTTC
TRBJ2-7 - - TRBV10-3 CAIGSVTYEQYF TGTGCCATCGGTTCAGTGACCTACGAGCAGTACTTC
TRBJ1-2 - - TRBV30 CAFRGYGYTF TGTGCCTTCAGGGGCTATGGCTACACCTTC
TRBJ2-2 TRBD2 - TRBV5-1 CASSFVGSGGRTGELFF TGCGCCAGCAGCTTTGTTGGTAGCGGGGGGCGGACCGGGGAGCTGTTTTTT
TRBJ1-5 TRBD1 - TRBV5-5 CASSIGTGGNQPQHF TGTGCCAGCAGCATAGGGACAGGGGGCAATCAGCCCCAGCATTTT
TRBJ2-2 - - TRBV5-4 CASRVEAGLAGELFF TGTGCCAGCAGGGTTGAGGCGGGGCTAGCCGGGGAGCTGTTTTTT
TRBJ1-1 TRBD1 few TRBV28 CASSLAGGNEAFF TGTGCCAGCAGTTTGGCAGGGGGCAATGAAGCTTTCTTT
TRBJ1-3 - large TRBV27 CASSSDSSGNTIYF TGTGCCAGCAGCTCCGACAGCTCTGGAAACACCATATATTTT
TRBJ2-2 - - TRBV5-6 CASSFSGGWTGELFF TGTGCCAGCAGCTTCTCCGGGGGTTGGACCGGGGAGCTGTTTTTT
TRBJ2-1 - - TRBV5-1 CASSLFVGGDEQFF TGCGCCAGCAGCCTATTCGTAGGAGGGGATGAGCAGTTCTTC
TRBJ1-6 TRBD1 - TRBV6-6 CASSPRTGPSSYNSPLHF TGTGCCAGCAGTCCCCGGACAGGCCCGAGCTCCTATAATTCACCCCTCCACTTT
TRBJ2-5 - - TRBV19 CASSIFGGLETQYF TGTGCCAGTAGTATTTTCGGGGGTCTAGAGACCCAGTACTTC
TRBJ2-3 TRBD2 - TRBV9 CASSAFSSGGMNTQYF TGTGCCAGCAGCGCGTTTTCTAGCGGGGGTATGAATACGCAGTATTTT
TRBJ2-7 - - TRBV7-2 CASSPRQVLSYEQYF TGTGCCAGCAGCCCCCGACAGGTGCTTTCCTACGAGCAGTACTTC
TRBJ2-3 - - TRBV7-2 CASSFETGPDTQYF TGTGCCAGCAGCTTTGAAACGGGGCCAGATACGCAGTATTTT
TRBJ2-1 - - TRBV28 CASIQQGRPTDEQFF TGTGCCAGCATCCAACAGGGCCGACCTACAGATGAGCAGTTCTTC
TRBJ2-7 - few TRBV5-1 CASSLARDLVSSYEQYF TGCGCCAGCAGCTTGGCGCGGGACTTGGTGAGCTCCTACGAGCAGTACTTC
TRBJ2-3 - - TRBV29-1 CSVERGSDTQYF TGCAGCGTTGAACGGGGATCAGATACGCAGTATTTT
TRBJ2-3 TRBD1 - TRBV27 CASSPGDSRTDTQYF TGTGCCAGCAGTCCTGGGGACAGTCGCACAGATACGCAGTATTTT
TRBJ2-3 TRBD2 - TRBV5-1 CASSTGLAGTSTDTQYF TGCGCCAGCAGCACGGGACTAGCGGGGACTAGCACAGATACGCAGTATTTT
TRBJ1-4 TRBD1 - TRBV27 CASSLFAGGEELFF TGTGCCAGCAGTTTGTTTGCAGGGGGTGAGGAACTGTTTTTT
TRBJ2-1 TRBD2 - TRBV7-8 CASSSSGDSYNEQFF TGTGCCAGCAGCTCCAGCGGGGATAGCTACAATGAGCAGTTCTTC
TRBJ2-7 - - TRBV5-6 CASSRVDSYEQYF TGTGCCAGCAGTAGGGTGGATTCCTACGAGCAGTACTTC
TRBJ1-2 TRBD1 few TRBV27 CASSLLGSGQGHGYTF TGTGCCAGCAGTTTACTAGGGTCGGGACAGGGCCATGGCTACACCTTC